Following are 12 T cell receptor beta chains from one sample sequenced in a study of cytomegalovirus exposure and HLA in healthy donors (dated by TCRdb to the late 2010s). Library preparation used the immunoSEQ multiplex PCR assay. The multiplex PCR relied on a mix of 60 forward primers for TCR Vbeta segments and 13 reverse primers for TCR Jbeta segments. Imported from immuneACCESS, the table was reduced by TCRdb to in-frame sequences with V and J called. These copies leave out some clones; in studies compared against another copy, an unresolved V gene accounts for under half, and the cause of the remainder is not known. The sample table records 110,000 to 150,000 clones; about four fifths of these occur just once. About 4.4% of the sample rests with the top ten. The sequenced material came from PBMCs. These receptors originate from a man aged 35 to 55 in good health and CMV-seronegative.

CDR3 loop: CASSVAGNFNQPQHF. The DNA for the CDR3 is TGTGCCAGCAGCGTTGCGGGGAACTTCAATCAGCCCCAGCATTTT. This chain uses TRBV9 with TRBJ1-5; D unresolved. The V end lost 2 bases, the J end lost 3 bases, and 12 bases lay between the germline ends. CDR3 length: 15 residues. CDR1 is SGDLS, CDR2 YYNGEE, per germline.

This clone was recorded once. V usage is TRBV10-2 and J usage is TRBJ1-5; no firm D call. This CDR3 is 14 amino acids long. Germline CDR1 reads WSHSY; CDR2 reads SAAADI. The V end was cut by 0 bases, the J end by 4 bases, with 7 bases between. CDR3 DNA sequence: TGCGCCAGCAGTGAGTCGACTCTTAATCAGCCCCAGCATTTT. Its translation: CASSESTLNQPQHF.

The V gene is TRBV28, the J gene TRBJ2-5; a possible D gene is TRBD2 (7 bases). The assigned J gene may be wrong: the sequence end matches TRBJ2-7 better. This CDR3 contains 19 residues. Per germline, CDR1 MDHEN and CDR2 SYDVKM. CDR3 sequence reads: CASSLSSWGGLAVNYEQYF. The DNA of the CDR3 is TGTGCCAGCAGTCTCTCCTCATGGGGGGGGCTCGCCGTTAACTACGAGCAGTACTTC.

V and J are TRBV5-1 and TRBJ2-5, with 8 nucleotides matching TRBD2. The CDR3 covers 15 residues. The trim removed 4 bases at V and 9 bases at J, leaving 14 bases unmatched. CDR1 is SGHRS and CDR2 is YFSETQ in the germline V gene. The DNA for the CDR3 is TGCGCCAGCAGCGAGGGACTAGGAGTTTTCACGGCCCAGTACTTC. It yields the protein CASSEGLGVFTAQYF. Based on the CDR3 plus reference TRBV5-1 and TRBJ2-5, the full variable domain is KAGVTQTPRYLIKTRGQQVTLSCSPISGHRSVSWYQQTPGQGLQFLFEYFSETQRNKGNFPGRFSGRQFSNSRSEMNVSTLELGDSALYLCASSEGLGVFTAQYFGPGTRLLVL.

In its sample, this clone was seen a few times. The J gene is TRBJ2-4, the V gene TRBV19; 7 nucleotides match TRBD1. The V gene end was trimmed by 6 bases and the J gene end by 1 base; junction bases not matched to a gene: 9. Germline V gives CDR1 LNHDA, CDR2 SQIVND (reference sequence). The length of the CDR3 is 16 residues. CDR3 coding DNA: TGTGCCAGTAGAGGTCCGACAGGGTGGGCCAAAAACATTCAGTACTTC. It translates to CASRGPTGWAKNIQYF.

CDR3 residues: CASSTGTVSTGELFF. The CDR3 DNA is TGTGCCAGCAGTACCGGGACAGTGAGCACCGGGGAGCTGTTTTTT. The gene calls are TRBV6-1 and TRBJ2-2, with 7 nucleotides matching TRBD1. This CDR3 has 15 amino acids. From germline, CDR1 is MNHNS and CDR2 SASEGT. The J segment lost 4 bases and the V segment lost 5 bases, leaving 7 bases of the junction unmatched.

The chain is built from TRBV5-1 and TRBJ2-7; D may be TRBD1 (6 bases). The CDR3 runs 15 residues. Trimming took 4 bases from V and 5 from J, leaving 19 bases between them. In germline, CDR1 is SGHRS, CDR2 YFSETQ. The CDR3 is CASSTTARGFNEQYF. The CDR3 coding sequence is TGCGCCAGCAGCACGACGGCTAGGGGGTTCAACGAGCAGTACTTC. Together with reference TRBV5-1 and TRBJ2-7, the CDR3 gives the full variable domain: KAGVTQTPRYLIKTRGQQVTLSCSPISGHRSVSWYQQTPGQGLQFLFEYFSETQRNKGNFPGRFSGRQFSNSRSEMNVSTLELGDSALYLCASSTTARGFNEQYFGPGTRLTVT.

The chain carries TRBV29-1 and TRBJ2-7; D gene unclear. The CDR3 covers 11 residues. The germline V and J ends were trimmed by 4 bases and 3 bases, with 7 bases remaining between them. The germline V gene has CDR1 SQVTM and CDR2 ANQGSEA. The CDR3 sequence is CSVGTDYEQYF. CDR3 DNA: TGCAGCGTTGGTACAGACTACGAGCAGTACTTC.

The chain recombines TRBV7-3 with TRBJ2-5; 9 bases align to TRBD2. This CDR3 is 14 amino acids long. Per germline, CDR1 SGHTA and CDR2 FQGTGA. V was pared by 1 base and J by 5 bases, with 2 bases of the junction left unmatched. CDR3 coding DNA: TGTGCCAGCAGCTTAAGTAGCGGGGGTGAGACCCAGTACTTC. Amino acids: CASSLSSGGETQYF.

This clone came up once. This chain uses TRBV5-1 with TRBJ1-1; D unclear. The CDR3 extends over 15 amino acids. Trimming left V 0 bases short and J 1 base short, with 10 bases between. Per germline, CDR1 SGHRS and CDR2 YFSETQ. The CDR3 sequence is CASSLVSVQNTEAFF. The CDR3 bases are TGCGCCAGCAGCTTGGTGTCAGTACAGAACACTGAAGCTTTCTTT.

This rearrangement joins TRBV9 to TRBJ2-7, with 9 bases aligning to TRBD2. The CDR3 runs 15 residues. After removal of 0 bases from V and 3 bases from J, the junction contained 4 bases not matched to a gene. Germline V gene sequence: CDR1 SGDLS, CDR2 YYNGEE. The CDR3 is CASSVGLAGSYEQYF. As DNA, the CDR3 is TGTGCCAGCAGCGTAGGCCTAGCGGGGAGCTACGAGCAGTACTTC.

This sequence joins TRBV10-3 and TRBJ1-2; a possible D gene is TRBD1 (6 bases). Trimming pared 3 bases from V and 8 bases from J, leaving 16 bases between. There are 14 residues in the CDR3. CDR1 and CDR2 from the germline V gene are ENHRY and SYGVKD. For the CDR3, the DNA is TGTGCCATCAGTGATAAGGGGGGGGCCTGGGGCTACACCTTC. As protein: CAISDKGGAWGYTF.